The T cell receptor beta chain under discussion was sequenced for a study of beta chain features in type 1 diabetes. This clone was seen a handful of times. Reverse transcription of all isolated RNA meant that expressed TCRB transcripts were sequenced. The assay was immunoSEQ multiplex PCR, and TCRdb's table has in-frame clones only and misses some. There are 35,000 to 45,000 clones in the sample; roughly 64% occur only once, and roughly 2% lies in the top ten. Material: Tregs from blood. The origin of this receptor is a woman aged 25 to 39 in good health.

CDR3 coding DNA: TGTGCCAGCAGCGCCGCTGACAGGGCCGCACAGCCCCAGCATTTT. Translation gives CASSAADRAAQPQHF. The V and J genes are TRBV7-2 and TRBJ1-5; 7 bases map to TRBD1. The V gene end was trimmed by 5 bases and the J gene end by 7 bases; junction bases not matched to a gene: 11. The germline CDR1 and CDR2 sequences are SGHTA and FQGNSA. The CDR3 consists of 15 residues.